The present T cell receptor beta chain was sequenced within a study of CD8 T cells in Susac syndrome (dated by TCRdb to the late 2010s). For context, the study as a whole: The study used repertoire sequencing to test whether antigen drove CD8+ T cell activation and differentiation in Susac syndrome.

Beyond this particular receptor, the publication reports: The study acknowledged that relatively few individuals were included in the TCR sequencing and HLA analysis.

Peripheral blood CD8+ and CD4+ T cells from healthy donors, Susac syndrome patients and multiple sclerosis patients were profiled using high-throughput TCR beta sequencing. The multiple sclerosis controls were treatment-naive patients whose relapsing-remitting disease, either stable or active, fulfilled the revised McDonald criteria. Bulk CD8+ and CD4+ T cells were purified by magnetic negative isolation, while CD8+ TEMRA cells were enriched using FACS. Blood was collected in EDTA tubes and processed within 24 hours, with PBMCs isolated through density gradient centrifugation. PBMCs destined for TCR sequencing were cryopreserved in liquid nitrogen and later thawed in a 37 °C water bath. The sorted or isolated CD4+, CD8+ and CD8+ TEMRA cells reached a purity of at least 90%. RNA was extracted with the RNeasy kit and roughly 0.45 to 1 ug was reverse transcribed using random hexamers. TCR beta CDR3 regions were amplified with the immunoSEQ multiplex PCR assay covering 54 Vbeta and 13 Jbeta segments. PCR amplification bias was corrected using a synthetic template baseline for primer optimization and computational correction. The paper's data handling went like this. Reads were assigned to V, D and J genes according to IMGT and analyzed in immunoSEQ Analyzer, with only productive sequences retained. To calculate clonality, Shannon entropy was normalized by log2 of the number of productive unique sequences and then subtracted from one. For each patient and control, public and private clones were evaluated among the 100 most prevalent clones. A clone was defined as Susac-specific if it was absent from the healthy and MS cohorts, from approximately 980 published viral clones and from other ImmuneACCESS disease sequences. TCRdb trimmed public reads at Q25 via fastp, called clones via MiXCR and kept in-frame beta chains. Each entry is one CDR3 protein sequence, shown with its most common DNA and genes. These V and J calls rely on TCRdb rather than the paper's analysis. Within this sample are 150,000 to 200,000 distinct CDR3 sequences, with 95% of them counted one time only. The ten biggest clones cover 0.093% of the sample.

About this clonotype: The specificity of this receptor is unknown. No much larger clone is present one base from it, and per-base qualities are unavailable.

From cysteine to phenylalanine, the CDR3 is 12 amino acids long. Solely the CDR3 DNA is kept, with 36 bases framed from the first base. V is shortened by 3 bases, J by 6 bases, and the region joining them spans 8 bases. Sample: CD4+ T cells from PBMCs. This receptor chain uses TRBV12-3 or TRBV12-4 and TRBJ1-2; possibly the D gene is TRBD1, per 5 matching bases. The clonotype originates from a human donor with multiple sclerosis. In nucleotide form, the sequence is TGTGCCAGCAGTTTGAGGGGTCATGGCTACACCTTC. Its amino acids are CASSLRGHGYTF.